This T cell receptor (beta chain) was captured by sequencing in a study of blood T cells in healthy people across ages. Primed by a sample-barcoded 5' primer and a J-beta primer mix, a second PCR proceeded for about 7 to 11 cycles. Every single cDNA molecule received a tag from a template-switch adaptor with 12 random nucleotides. A minimum of 2.5 million CDR3-containing paired-end reads was obtained for each sample. TCRdb passed the 5' RACE reads through MiXCR, listing each CDR3 protein once. The data hold 800,000 to 900,000 distinct CDR3 sequences, with less than 80% observed a single time. Findings and caveats of the study: Relative to aged donors, long-lived donors carried more naive CD4+ cells and displayed higher diversity.

This CDR3 region has 16 residues. V lost 2 bases, J lost 1 base, and 5 bases stayed unmatched. No fewer than 6 micrograms of total RNA were isolated from every sample. Turning to this clonotype: The antigen is undetermined.

Sequenced sample: blood. The origin of this receptor is a young man in good health. The V call is TRBV12-3 or TRBV12-4, the J call TRBJ2-1; the match to TRBD1 covers 7 bases. The chain's CDR3 is CASSLRGRGSYNEQFF. The CDR3 DNA reads TGTGCCAGCAGTTTAAGGGGGCGCGGGTCCTACAATGAGCAGTTCTTC.